This T cell receptor beta chain derives from a study of T cell responses to AZD1222 COVID-19 vaccine. A word on this clone: Its antigen is undetermined.

Clones were sequenced by immunoSEQ multiplex PCR, and TCRdb holds only the in-frame ones, with some missing. The table has about 96,000 clones, 75% to 90% seen once. Unmatched junction bases numbered 8, after V lost 5 bases and J lost 4 bases. Germline-derived CDR1 and CDR2 are MNHEY and SMNVEV (reference sequence). The length of the CDR3 is 15 residues. Whole-study findings and limits: Among the donors, most were white British and more were female, and clonal diversity was possibly underestimated. Repertoires were obtained solely post-peak T cell response.

The clonotype originates from an adult in good health. V gene TRBV27 combines with J gene TRBJ1-3; TRBD1 matches 7 bases. The sequencing here drew on peripheral blood, taken on day 0 of AZD1222 vaccination. CDR3 DNA sequence: TGTGCCAGCAGTCGTGACAGGGCGGCCGGAAACACCATATATTTT. Translation gives CASSRDRAAGNTIYF.